Below, 18 T cell receptor beta chains from the same sample are listed, as sequenced in a study of T cells in Graves' hyperthyroidism and ophthalmopathy. RNA transcripts were the template for amplifying TCR beta CDR3 regions. Carried out on the TCR CDR3, a first-round RT-PCR used the HTBI primer set. TCRdb fed the multiplex PCR reads into MiXCR, producing one record per CDR3 protein. In the table there are about 350,000 distinct CDR3 sequences, approximately 15% of which are singletons. The sequencing input was blood. These receptors were obtained from a woman aged 25 to 45 with Graves' hyperthyroidism.

The chain recombines TRBV5-1 with TRBJ2-4; 8 nucleotides match TRBD1. The CDR3 runs 16 residues. Germline V gives CDR1 SGHRS, CDR2 YFSETQ. The V and J ends lost 3 bases and 0 bases, in that order; junction bases with no gene match: 5. CDR3 sequence reads: CASSSTGGEAKNIQYF. DNA of the CDR3: TGCGCCAGCAGCTCAACAGGGGGAGAAGCCAAAAACATTCAGTACTTC.

This chain joins TRBV6-1 and TRBJ2-3; 9 bases are a match to TRBD2. The CDR3 totals 13 residues. CDR1 and CDR2 from the germline V gene are MNHNS and SASEGT. V shed 9 bases, J shed 6 bases, and the junction held 7 bases outside the gene matches. The CDR3 loop reads CASRLAGFDTQYF. As DNA, the CDR3 is TGTGCCAGTCGGCTAGCGGGATTCGATACGCAGTATTTT.

This chain uses TRBV6-2 or TRBV6-3 with TRBJ2-2; D gene uncertain. Germline CDR1 MNHEY, CDR2 SVGEGT. V shed 4 bases and J shed 6 bases, with 12 bases lying between them. This CDR3 comprises 14 residues. CDR3 coding DNA: TGTGCCAGCAGTTCCGGGCCCGCGCCCGGGGAGCTGTTTTTT. Its translation is CASSSGPAPGELFF.

This clonotype appeared a few times. The V gene is TRBV4-3, the J gene TRBJ2-4; perhaps D is TRBD1 or TRBD2 (6 bases each). The CDR3 is made up of 17 amino acids. The germline CDR1 and CDR2 sequences are LGHNA and YSLEER. V was shortened by 0 bases and J by 5 bases, with 17 bases between the two germline ends. This CDR3 reads CASSQDMQGRGENIQYF. The CDR3 nucleotides are TGCGCCAGCAGCCAAGATATGCAGGGTAGGGGGGAAAACATTCAGTACTTC.

J is TRBJ2-7 and V is TRBV6-5; unclear D gene. This CDR3 spans 15 amino acids. Trimming left V 2 bases short and J 0 bases short, with 11 bases between. Germline V gene data show CDR1 as MNHEY and CDR2 as SVGAGI. As DNA, the CDR3 is TGTGCCAGCAGTTACCCAGGCCGAGACTCCTACGAGCAGTACTTC. Protein sequence: CASSYPGRDSYEQYF.

The chain is built from TRBV7-2 and TRBJ2-5, with D maybe TRBD1 (6 bases). Germline V gives CDR1 SGHTA, CDR2 FQGNSA. This CDR3 spans 15 amino acids. Trimming shortened V by 4 bases and J by 0 bases, and 12 bases separated the two germline ends. The CDR3 DNA reads TGTGCCAGCAGCTACAGGGCTAGTTACCAAGAGACCCAGTACTTC. This encodes CASSYRASYQETQYF.

Many counts were recorded for this clonotype. This chain connects TRBV6-2 or TRBV6-3 to TRBJ2-7; D tentatively fits TRBD1 or TRBD2 (5 bases each). Trimming cost V 2 bases and J 4 bases, with 15 bases left between them. The CDR3 totals 15 residues. CDR1 and CDR2 (germline): MNHEY, SVGEGT. The chain's CDR3 is CASSYLLGPLYEQYF. The CDR3 bases are TGTGCCAGCAGTTACCTCTTGGGACCCCTGTACGAGCAGTACTTC.

This chain's CDR3 is CASSSIRDGEKLFF. CDR3 DNA: TGTGCCAGCAGTTCCATCCGGGACGGTGAAAAACTGTTTTTT. The rearrangement joins TRBV6-1 to TRBJ1-4; possibly TRBD1 for D (5 bases). Trimming took off 5 bases at V and 7 bases at J, with 14 bases between the two ends. Germline CDR1 reads MNHNS; CDR2 reads SASEGT. This CDR3 spans 14 amino acids.

This clonotype was seen ten or more times. The J gene is TRBJ2-1, the V gene TRBV30, with 7 bases identical to TRBD2. Per germline, CDR1 GTSNPN and CDR2 SVGIG (reference sequence). There are 13 residues in the CDR3. V gave up 2 bases and J gave up 7 bases; unmatched junction bases: 5. This CDR3 is CAWSLREINEQFF. DNA of the CDR3: TGTGCCTGGAGTCTGCGGGAGATTAATGAGCAGTTCTTC.

This clonotype was picked up a small number of times. The genes are TRBV25-1 and TRBJ1-1, with D perhaps matching TRBD1 (6 bases). Germline CDR1 MGHDK, CDR2 SYGVNS. This CDR3 is 12 amino acids long. V was cut by 6 bases and J by 4 bases, with 9 bases left in between. The CDR3 protein is CASRWGATEAFF. The CDR3 nucleotides are TGTGCCAGCAGGTGGGGGGCCACTGAAGCTTTCTTT. Drawing the rest from reference TRBV25-1 and TRBJ1-1, the complete variable domain is EADIYQTPRYLVIGTGKKITLECSQTMGHDKMYWYQQDPGMELHLIHYSYGVNSTEKGDLSSESTVSRIRTEHFPLTLESARPSHTSQYLCASRWGATEAFFGQGTRLTVV.

As concerns this clonotype: Possible read error: a much larger clone is one base away. The gene calls are TRBV20-1 and TRBJ2-1; 10 bases match TRBD2. Germline CDR1 reads DFQATT; CDR2 reads SNEGSKA (reference sequence). The CDR3 is 14 residues long. The CDR3 sequence: CSALAGDVLNERFF. As DNA, the CDR3 is TGCAGTGCCCTAGCGGGAGATGTGTTGAATGAGCGGTTCTTC.

Concerning this clonotype itself: A read error may be the cause here, since a much bigger clone is one base away. V is TRBV20-1 and J is TRBJ2-1; D is possibly TRBD2 (6 bases). V lost 5 bases and J 2 bases, leaving 19 bases between the germline ends. Germline V lookup: CDR1 DFQATT, CDR2 SNEGSKA (reference sequence). The CDR3 covers 16 residues. CDR3 loop: CSASNPGEYAYNEQFF. Written as DNA, the CDR3 is TGCAGTGCTTCCAACCCGGGGGAGTACGCCTACAATGAGCAGTTCTTC.

This clonotype was recorded at least ten times. The V call is TRBV28, the J call TRBJ2-1; 8 bases align to TRBD2. The ends lost 8 bases at V and 8 bases at J; junction bases unmatched: 23. This CDR3 has 18 residues. Per the germline V gene, CDR1 is MDHEN and CDR2 is SYDVKM. The DNA of the CDR3 is TGTGCCAGCCGCGGTTTCTCCTCAAGTCCTAGCGGGTTTTATGAGCAGTTCTTC. Its protein product is CASRGFSSSPSGFYEQFF.

This clonotype came up many times. This chain joins TRBV24-1 and TRBJ2-5; TRBD2 matches 7 bases. The CDR3 extends over 15 amino acids. Trimming cost V 6 bases and J 2 bases; bases outside gene matches: 8. The germline gives CDR1 KGHDR, CDR2 SFDVKD. CDR3: CATSRGRGGQETQYF. CDR3 nucleotide sequence: TGTGCCACCAGTCGGGGACGGGGAGGGCAAGAGACCCAGTACTTC.

This clonotype was picked up a small number of times. A much more abundant neighbour one base away suggests this may be a read error. V is TRBV7-9 and J is TRBJ2-7; D may be TRBD2 (6 bases). The ends were cut back, 7 bases at V and 3 bases at J, with 10 bases in the middle. Germline loops: CDR1 SEHNR, CDR2 FQNEAQ (reference sequence). The CDR3 has 12 residues. The CDR3 nucleotides are TGTGCCAGCACCTCCGGGGGCTACGAGCAGTACTTC. Protein: CASTSGGYEQYF.

This clonotype was counted ten times or more. The CDR3 DNA follows: TGTGCCAGCAGTTTAGAGGCCCGACGATGGGATTCACCCCTCCACTTT. The encoded protein is CASSLEARRWDSPLHF. The chain uses TRBV28 and TRBJ1-6, with D unresolved. CDR1 and CDR2 from the germline V gene are MDHEN and SYDVKM. The germline V and J ends were trimmed by 2 bases and 8 bases, with 16 bases remaining between them. The CDR3 runs 16 residues.

This chain connects TRBV7-8 to TRBJ2-7; perhaps D is TRBD1 or TRBD2 (5 bases each). CDR1 is SGHVS, CDR2 FQNEAQ, per germline. The length of the CDR3 is 11 residues. Trimming pared 5 bases from V and 9 bases from J, leaving 11 bases between. As DNA, the CDR3 is TGTGCCAGCAGCCCCGGGGCCCGGCAGTACTTC. It codes for CASSPGARQYF.

This clonotype has at least ten counts. The J gene is TRBJ2-1, the V gene TRBV29-1, with TRBD2 as a possible D gene (6 bases). V dropped 4 bases and J dropped 2 bases, with 15 bases sitting between them. This CDR3 spans 15 amino acids. CDR1 is SQVTM and CDR2 is ANQGSEA in the germline V gene. The CDR3 spells CSVAQNSGTYNEQFF. The CDR3 bases are TGCAGCGTTGCCCAGAATAGCGGTACCTACAATGAGCAGTTCTTC.